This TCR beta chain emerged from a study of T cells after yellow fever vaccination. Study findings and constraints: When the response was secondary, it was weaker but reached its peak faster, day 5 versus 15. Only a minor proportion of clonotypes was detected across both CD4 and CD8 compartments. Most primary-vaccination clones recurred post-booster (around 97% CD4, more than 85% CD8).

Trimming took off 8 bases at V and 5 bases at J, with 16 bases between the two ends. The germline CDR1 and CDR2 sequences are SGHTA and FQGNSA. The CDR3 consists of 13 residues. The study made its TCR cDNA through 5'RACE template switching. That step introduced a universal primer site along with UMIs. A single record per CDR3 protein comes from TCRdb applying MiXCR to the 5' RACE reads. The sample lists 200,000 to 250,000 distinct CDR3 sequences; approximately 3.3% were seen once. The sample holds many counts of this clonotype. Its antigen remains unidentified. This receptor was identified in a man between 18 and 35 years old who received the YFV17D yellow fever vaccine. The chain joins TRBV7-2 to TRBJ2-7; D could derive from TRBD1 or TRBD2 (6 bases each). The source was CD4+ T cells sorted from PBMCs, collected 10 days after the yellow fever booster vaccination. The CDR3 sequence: CASLKGGFDEQYF. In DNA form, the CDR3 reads TGTGCCAGCCTAAAGGGGGGATTTGACGAGCAGTACTTC.